These 32 T cell receptor beta chains were all obtained from the same sample, sequenced in a study of identifying expanded T cells in peripheral blood. The assay was immunoSEQ multiplex PCR, and TCRdb's table has in-frame clones only and misses some. This repertoire shows more than 85,000 clones, 88% found once; its top ten account for 7% to 9%. Material: blood. Source of these receptors: a person between 18 and 70 years old in good health.

This CDR3 is CASSIGQANTEAFF. The DNA of the CDR3 is TGTGCCAGTAGTATTGGACAGGCGAACACTGAAGCTTTCTTT. This rearrangement joins TRBV19 to TRBJ1-1, with TRBD1 matching over 7 bases. Trimming at V came to 3 bases and at J to 1 base, leaving 2 bases not matched to a gene. The CDR3 runs to 14 residues. In germline, CDR1 is LNHDA, CDR2 SQIVND (reference sequence).

The V gene is TRBV18, the J gene TRBJ1-1, with D possibly being TRBD1 (6 bases). Per the germline V gene, CDR1 is KGHSH and CDR2 is LQKENI. The CDR3 has 15 amino acids. The V gene lost 2 bases and the J gene lost 2 bases, with 12 bases spanning the gap. The chain's CDR3 is CASSPLGQINTEAFF. CDR3 nucleotides: TGTGCCAGCTCACCATTGGGACAAATCAACACTGAAGCTTTCTTT.

The genes are TRBV4-1 and TRBJ2-5; the D gene is possibly TRBD2 (6 bases). Germline CDR1 is MGHRA and CDR2 is YSYEKL. This CDR3 is built from 13 residues. The V end was cut by 1 base, the J end by 5 bases, with 8 bases between. CDR3 region: CASSQAGEETQYF. CDR3 nucleotides: TGCGCCAGCAGCCAAGCGGGAGAGGAGACCCAGTACTTC.

This clone was counted between two and nine times. The chain employs TRBV27 and TRBJ1-1; D unresolved. There are 14 residues in the CDR3. Germline CDR1 is MNHEY and CDR2 is SMNVEV (reference sequence). V lost 5 bases, J lost 1 base, and 11 bases lay in between. DNA for the CDR3: TGTGCCAGCAGTATCGGACGGGAGAACACTGAAGCTTTCTTT. It is translated as CASSIGRENTEAFF.

The V and J genes are TRBV7-3 and TRBJ1-1; no firm D call. The CDR3 has 14 residues. V was cut by 0 bases and J by 1 base, with 6 bases left in between. CDR1 is SGHTA, CDR2 FQGTGA, per germline. CDR3 region: CASSLTGQNTEAFF. Here the CDR3 DNA reads TGTGCCAGCAGCTTAACAGGCCAGAACACTGAAGCTTTCTTT.

The chain couples TRBV2 to TRBJ2-2; a possible D gene is TRBD2 (5 bases). Germline V lookup: CDR1 SNHLY, CDR2 FYNNEI. Trimming removed 4 bases from V and 1 base from J, with 10 bases in between. CDR3 length: 15 residues. CDR3: CASSGERLNTGELFF. DNA of the CDR3: TGTGCCAGCAGTGGAGAGCGGTTGAACACCGGGGAGCTGTTTTTT.

This chain links TRBV4-2 with TRBJ1-5, with D unclear. V was shortened by 2 bases and J by 4 bases, with 9 bases between the two germline ends. The CDR3 totals 14 residues. CDR1 LGHNA and CDR2 YNFKEQ come from the germline V gene. CDR3 in amino acids: CASSQPEVNQPQHF. The CDR3 DNA sequence: TGTGCCAGCAGCCAACCGGAGGTAAATCAGCCCCAGCATTTT.

The chain has TRBV5-1 and TRBJ2-3; D may correspond to TRBD1 or TRBD2 (6 bases each). The V gene lost 4 bases and the J gene lost 6 bases, with 24 bases spanning the gap. The CDR3 runs to 17 residues. The V gene's germline CDR1 is SGHRS and CDR2 YFSETQ. The CDR3 here is CASSKGVSGGAADTQYF. The CDR3 DNA sequence: TGCGCCAGCAGCAAGGGGGTTAGCGGCGGAGCAGCGGATACGCAGTATTTT.

The CDR3 bases are TGTGCCACCACTAGCGGGGGGAGCTCCTACAATGAGCAGTTCTTC. Its protein is CATTSGGSSYNEQFF. J is TRBJ2-1 and V is TRBV19; 12 bases map to TRBD2. Germline CDR1 reads LNHDA; CDR2 reads SQIVND (reference sequence). V shed 10 bases, J shed 0 bases, and the junction held 4 bases outside the gene matches. This CDR3 contains 15 residues. Drawing the rest from reference TRBV19 and TRBJ2-1, the complete variable domain is DGGITQSPKYLFRKEGQNVTLSCEQNLNHDAMYWYRQDPGQGLRLIYYSQIVNDFQKGDIAEGYSVSREKKESFPLTVTSAQKNPTAFYLCATTSGGSSYNEQFFGPGTRLTVL.

The chain carries TRBV19 and TRBJ1-5; D gene uncertain. V was trimmed by 8 bases and J by 4 bases, leaving 12 bases between them. Germline CDR1 is LNHDA and CDR2 is SQIVND (reference sequence). The length of the CDR3 is 13 residues. The CDR3 reads CASGEKGNQPQHF. In DNA, the CDR3 is TGTGCCAGTGGGGAAAAGGGAAATCAGCCCCAGCATTTT. The entire variable domain, with the rest obtained from reference TRBV19 and TRBJ1-5, is as follows: DGGITQSPKYLFRKEGQNVTLSCEQNLNHDAMYWYRQDPGQGLRLIYYSQIVNDFQKGDIAEGYSVSREKKESFPLTVTSAQKNPTAFYLCASGEKGNQPQHFGDGTRLSIL.

This clone was picked up one time. This chain links TRBV6-1 with TRBJ2-7, with D tentatively TRBD2 (5 bases). CDR3 length equals 15 residues. CDR1 MNHNS and CDR2 SASEGT come from the germline V gene. V was trimmed by 5 bases and J by 4 bases, leaving 18 bases between them. This CDR3 reads CASSRSEGWTYEQYF. The CDR3 DNA follows: TGTGCCAGCAGTAGAAGTGAGGGTTGGACGTACGAGCAGTACTTC.

V is TRBV5-1 and J is TRBJ1-2; 9 positions agree with TRBD1. V lost 2 bases to trimming and J lost 4 bases; unmatched junction nucleotides: 9. CDR3 length equals 16 residues. CDR1 SGHRS and CDR2 YFSETQ come from the germline V gene. The CDR3, as DNA: TGCGCCAGCAGCTTATCTTGGCGGGACAGGGTCTATGGCTACACCTTC. Translation: CASSLSWRDRVYGYTF.

This sequence joins TRBV5-3 and TRBJ2-7, with TRBD1 matching over 9 bases. TRBV5-3 is an ORF for which the function is uncertain. CDR3 length equals 16 residues. Trimming removed 4 bases from V and 2 bases from J; junction bases left unmatched: 10. The CDR3 sequence: CARSLHRDRDPYEQYF. In DNA form, the CDR3 reads TGTGCCAGAAGCCTACACCGGGACAGGGATCCCTACGAGCAGTACTTC.

The J gene is TRBJ2-3, the V gene TRBV5-1, with TRBD1 matching 9 bases. Germline CDR1 and CDR2: SGHRS and YFSETQ. The junction had 5 bases not matched to a gene; V was cut back by 4 bases and J by 5 bases. The CDR3 extends over 14 amino acids. For the CDR3, the DNA is TGCGCCAGCAGCCCACAGGGGGCGGAAGATACGCAGTATTTT. Residues: CASSPQGAEDTQYF.

V usage is TRBV28 and J usage is TRBJ2-1, with 7 bases fitting TRBD2. Germline V gives CDR1 MDHEN, CDR2 SYDVKM. The V gene end was trimmed by 8 bases and the J gene end by 4 bases; junction bases not matched to a gene: 8. CDR3 length: 14 amino acids. The DNA for the CDR3 is TGTGCCAGCCGCTCGGGCGGGAGTTACAATGAGCAGTTCTTC. It encodes CASRSGGSYNEQFF.

The J gene is TRBJ2-2, the V gene TRBV27; 10 nucleotides align to TRBD2. This CDR3 is built from 17 residues. After removal of 6 bases from V and 5 bases from J, the junction contained 12 bases not matched to a gene. Looked up from germline, CDR1 is MNHEY and CDR2 is SMNVEV (reference sequence). The CDR3 loop reads CASSAPTASGSTGELFF. CDR3 nucleotide sequence: TGTGCCAGCAGCGCCCCGACCGCTAGCGGGAGTACCGGGGAGCTGTTTTTT.

The rearrangement joins TRBV13 to TRBJ2-3; D possibly corresponds to TRBD1 (6 bases). This CDR3 spans 15 amino acids. V lost 5 bases to trimming and J lost 2 bases, with 14 bases between them. Per the germline V gene, CDR1 is PRHDT and CDR2 is FYEKMQ (reference sequence). Here the CDR3 reads CASSLRGLNTDTQYF. For the CDR3, the DNA is TGTGCCAGCAGCCTCAGGGGATTAAACACAGATACGCAGTATTTT.

This clone appeared once. The genes are TRBV9 and TRBJ2-7; the match to TRBD1 covers 7 bases. Trimming took 2 bases from V and 7 from J; bases not matched to a gene: 0. Germline V gene sequence: CDR1 SGDLS, CDR2 YYNGEE. This CDR3 contains 11 residues. The CDR3 region is CASSVGQEQYF. CDR3 DNA sequence: TGTGCCAGCAGCGTGGGACAGGAGCAGTACTTC. Together with reference TRBV9 and TRBJ2-7, the CDR3 gives the full variable domain: DSGVTQTPKHLITATGQRVTLRCSPRSGDLSVYWYQQSLDQGLQFLIQYYNGEERAKGNILERFSAQQFPDLHSELNLSSLELGDSALYFCASSVGQEQYFGPGTRLTVT.

The chain has TRBV5-8 and TRBJ1-5; D remains unclear. Trimming pared 4 bases from V and 8 bases from J, leaving 16 bases between. This CDR3 spans 14 amino acids. Germline V gene lookup returns CDR1 SGHTS and CDR2 YDEGEE. This chain's CDR3 is CASSVVTPEEPQHF. The CDR3 bases are TGTGCCAGCAGCGTGGTCACTCCAGAGGAGCCCCAGCATTTT.

The chain combines TRBV5-1 with TRBJ2-7; D is unresolved. V dropped 4 bases and J dropped 4 bases, with 18 bases sitting between them. The CDR3 spans 15 residues. Germline values: CDR1 SGHRS, CDR2 YFSETQ. The CDR3 bases are TGCGCCAGCAGCGCGACACCGATAAGTGCGTACGAGCAGTACTTC. It codes for CASSATPISAYEQYF.

V usage is TRBV7-6 and J usage is TRBJ1-2; D ambiguous. This CDR3 contains 14 residues. The germline V gene has CDR1 SGHVS and CDR2 FNYEAQ. Trimming removed 1 base at V and 6 bases at J, with 12 bases between. CDR3 DNA sequence: TGTGCCAGCAGCTTAGGGCGGGTATCAGATGGCTACACCTTC. Protein sequence: CASSLGRVSDGYTF.

The genes are TRBV7-9 and TRBJ2-3; D remains ambiguous. Trimming removed 10 bases from V and 1 base from J, with 12 bases in between. CDR1 SEHNR and CDR2 FQNEAQ come from the germline V gene (reference sequence). The CDR3 is made up of 13 amino acids. CDR3 bases: TGTGCCACCTCGTTGCGTGGCACAGATACGCAGTATTTT. Amino acid sequence: CATSLRGTDTQYF.

The chain employs TRBV7-2 and TRBJ2-5; 11 nucleotides agree with TRBD2. The ends lost 4 bases at V and 9 bases at J; junction bases unmatched: 13. Germline values: CDR1 SGHTA, CDR2 FQGNSA. CDR3 length: 16 residues. This chain's CDR3 is CASSSGLAGLGMAQYF. The CDR3 DNA reads TGTGCCAGCAGCTCAGGACTAGCGGGCCTCGGGATGGCCCAGTACTTC.

This clone has only a few counts. The junction differs from germline at one of its ends, possibly a read error. This chain joins TRBV7-2 and TRBJ2-7; D is possibly TRBD2 (6 bases). Germline CDR1 and CDR2: SGHTA and FQGNSA. CDR3 length: 14 amino acids. Here the CDR3 DNA reads TGTGCCAGCAGCTTAGATTCCCGGCCATTCCCCGGGGGATTC. It codes for CASSLDSRPFPGGF.

This clone has just one count. The chain couples TRBV6-5 to TRBJ2-7, with TRBD2 identical over 8 bases. Germline lookup yields CDR1 MNHEY and CDR2 SVGAGI. CDR3 size: 15 residues. V gave up 4 bases and J gave up 2 bases; unmatched junction bases: 7. CDR3 loop: CASSFKAGGTYEQYF. The DNA for the CDR3 is TGTGCCAGCAGTTTCAAGGCGGGGGGAACCTACGAGCAGTACTTC.

The J gene is TRBJ2-5, the V gene TRBV5-1; D not resolved. From germline, CDR1 is SGHRS and CDR2 YFSETQ. Trimming pared 0 bases from V and 3 bases from J, leaving 3 bases between. This CDR3 comprises 12 residues. DNA of the CDR3: TGCGCCAGCAGCTTGGCGGAAGAGACCCAGTACTTC. Translation gives CASSLAEETQYF.

The J gene is TRBJ1-1, the V gene TRBV5-8; TRBD1 is a possible D gene (6 bases). The CDR3 totals 14 residues. The V end lost 5 bases, the J end lost 4 bases, and 15 bases lay between the germline ends. Germline V gives CDR1 SGHTS, CDR2 YDEGEE. CDR3 in DNA: TGTGCCAGCAGTTTACGACAGGATGCCACTGAAGCTTTCTTT. This codes for CASSLRQDATEAFF.

This sequence joins TRBV18 and TRBJ1-1, with TRBD1 matching over 10 bases. The CDR3 is 14 amino acids. After removal of 6 bases from V and 10 bases from J, the junction contained 11 bases not matched to a gene. Germline lookup yields CDR1 KGHSH and CDR2 LQKENI. The CDR3 sequence is CASSRTGGDPGAFF. DNA for the CDR3: TGTGCCAGCTCCAGGACAGGGGGAGACCCTGGAGCTTTCTTT.

V and J are TRBV18 and TRBJ2-7; D not resolved. Germline-derived CDR1 and CDR2 are KGHSH and LQKENI. Trimming stripped 3 bases from V and 0 bases from J, with 3 bases between. CDR3 length: 12 residues. CDR3 in DNA: TGTGCCAGCTCACCCTCCTCCTACGAGCAGTACTTC. Translation: CASSPSSYEQYF.

V is TRBV7-2 and J is TRBJ1-1, with a tentative D call TRBD1 (5 bases). Trimming shortened V by 8 bases and J by 1 base, and 14 bases separated the two germline ends. Germline V gene lookup returns CDR1 SGHTA and CDR2 FQGNSA. The CDR3 contains 14 residues. CDR3 sequence (DNA): TGTGCCAGCTCCCAGGGAAGAGCGAACACTGAAGCTTTCTTT. Amino acid sequence: CASSQGRANTEAFF.

This clone was found a few times. The chain recombines TRBV21-1 with TRBJ2-2; TRBD2 is the table's D call and was not checked against the DNA. TRBV21-1 is an annotated pseudogene. The length of the CDR3 is 15 residues. In DNA form, the CDR3 reads TGTGCCAGCAGCAAAGTGACTAGCGGGAGTGGCGGGCTGTTTTTT. Translation: CASSKVTSGSGGLFF.

The V call is TRBV7-9, the J call TRBJ2-5, with 9 bases that match TRBD1. J was trimmed by 1 base and V by 5 bases; bases with no gene match: 2. Per germline, CDR1 SEHNR and CDR2 FQNEAQ (reference sequence). CDR3 size: 14 residues. CDR3: CASSVGQGQETQYF. The CDR3, as DNA: TGTGCCAGCAGCGTGGGACAGGGCCAAGAGACCCAGTACTTC.